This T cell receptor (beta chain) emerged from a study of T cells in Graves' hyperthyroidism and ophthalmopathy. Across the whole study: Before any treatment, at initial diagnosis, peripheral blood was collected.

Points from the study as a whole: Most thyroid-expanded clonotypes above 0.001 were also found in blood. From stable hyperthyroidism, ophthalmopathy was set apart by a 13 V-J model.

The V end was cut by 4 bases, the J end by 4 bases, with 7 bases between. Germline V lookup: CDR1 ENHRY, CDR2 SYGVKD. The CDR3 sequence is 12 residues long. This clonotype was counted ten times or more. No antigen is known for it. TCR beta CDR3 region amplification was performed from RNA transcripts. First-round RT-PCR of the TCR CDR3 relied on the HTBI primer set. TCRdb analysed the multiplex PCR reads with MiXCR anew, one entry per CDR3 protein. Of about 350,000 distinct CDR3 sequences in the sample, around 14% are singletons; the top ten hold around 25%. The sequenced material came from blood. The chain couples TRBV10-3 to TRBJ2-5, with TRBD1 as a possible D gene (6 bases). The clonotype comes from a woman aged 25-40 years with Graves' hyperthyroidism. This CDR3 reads CAISGGRETQYF. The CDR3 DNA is TGTGCCATCAGTGGGGGGCGAGAGACCCAGTACTTC.